The sequence of this T cell receptor beta chain was determined in a study of PD-1 blockade in classical Hodgkin lymphoma. The data were produced by immunoSEQ multiplex PCR, yet TCRdb's version contains in-frame clones alone and is incomplete. The sample carries approximately 6,400 clones, less than 80% recorded once. Brentuximab vedotin exposure varied, and every patient relapsed after autologous stem cell transplantation. The CD4+ T cells used were purified from thawed PBMCs through magnetic negative selection. Germline V gene sequence: CDR1 SGHTA, CDR2 FQGNSA. Trimming pared 2 bases from V and 0 bases from J, leaving 10 bases between. This CDR3 is 15 amino acids long.

This material consisted of CD4+ T cells from blood, taken at baseline. The TCR sequence derives from a human donor with classical Hodgkin lymphoma. The rearrangement joins TRBV7-2 to TRBJ1-2; no firm D call. DNA for the CDR3: TGTGCCAGCAGCTTACAACAGATGGCTAACTATGGCTACACCTTC. Its translation is CASSLQQMANYGYTF.